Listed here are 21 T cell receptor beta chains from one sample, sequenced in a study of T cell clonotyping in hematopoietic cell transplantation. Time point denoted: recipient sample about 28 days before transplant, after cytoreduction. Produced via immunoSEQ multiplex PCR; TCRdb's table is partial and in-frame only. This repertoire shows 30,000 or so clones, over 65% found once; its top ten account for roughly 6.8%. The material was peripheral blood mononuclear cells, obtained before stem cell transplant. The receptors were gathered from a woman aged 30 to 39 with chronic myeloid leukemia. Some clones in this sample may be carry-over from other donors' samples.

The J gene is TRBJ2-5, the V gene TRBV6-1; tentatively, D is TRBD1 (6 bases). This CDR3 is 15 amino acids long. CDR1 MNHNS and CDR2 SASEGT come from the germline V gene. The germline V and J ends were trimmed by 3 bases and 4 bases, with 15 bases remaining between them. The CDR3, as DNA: TGTGCCAGCAGTGACCCCAGGGGCTGGAGAGAGACCCAGTACTTC. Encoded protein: CASSDPRGWRETQYF.

DNA of the CDR3: TGCGCCAGCAGCTCGTACCACCGCACCGGGGAGCTGTTTTTT. This sequence encodes CASSSYHRTGELFF. The rearrangement joins TRBV5-1 to TRBJ2-2, with D hard to call. The V and J ends lost 3 bases and 4 bases respectively, with 10 bases between them. This CDR3 is 14 amino acids long. In germline, CDR1 is SGHRS, CDR2 YFSETQ.

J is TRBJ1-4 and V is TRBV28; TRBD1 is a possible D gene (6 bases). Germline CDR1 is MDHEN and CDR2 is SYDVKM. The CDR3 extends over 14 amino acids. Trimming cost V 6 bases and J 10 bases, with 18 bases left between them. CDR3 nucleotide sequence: TGTGCCAGCAGGAGGACAGCATTTGTGGGAAAACTGTTTTTT. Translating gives CASRRTAFVGKLFF.

The CDR3 spells CASSPAGLQETQYF. The CDR3 DNA is TGTGCCAGCAGTCCTGCGGGGCTGCAAGAGACCCAGTACTTC. The J gene is TRBJ2-5, the V gene TRBV7-2; possibly TRBD2 for D (6 bases). The CDR3 is 14 amino acids. V was clipped by 6 bases and J by 2 bases, with 13 bases between them. Germline V gene data show CDR1 as SGHTA and CDR2 as FQGNSA.

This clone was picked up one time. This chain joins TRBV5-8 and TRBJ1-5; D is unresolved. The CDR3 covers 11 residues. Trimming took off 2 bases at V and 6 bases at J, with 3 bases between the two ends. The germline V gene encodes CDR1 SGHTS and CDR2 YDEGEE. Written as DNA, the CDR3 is TGTGCCAGCAGCTTCTCTCAGCCCCAGCATTTT. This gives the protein CASSFSQPQHF.

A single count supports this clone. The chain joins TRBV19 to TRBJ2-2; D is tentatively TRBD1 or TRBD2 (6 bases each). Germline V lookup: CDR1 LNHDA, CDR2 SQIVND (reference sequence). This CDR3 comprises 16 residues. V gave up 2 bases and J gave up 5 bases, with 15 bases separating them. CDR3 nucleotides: TGTGCCAGTAGTATACGGACAGCGGGTGTGACCGGGGAGCTGTTTTTT. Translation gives CASSIRTAGVTGELFF.

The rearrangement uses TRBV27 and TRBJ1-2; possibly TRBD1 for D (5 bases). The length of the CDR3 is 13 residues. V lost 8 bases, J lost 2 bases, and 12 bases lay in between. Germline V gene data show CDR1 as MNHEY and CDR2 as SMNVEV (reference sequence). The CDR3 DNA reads TGTGCCAGCGCGACAGTAACGAACTATGGCTACACCTTC. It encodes CASATVTNYGYTF.

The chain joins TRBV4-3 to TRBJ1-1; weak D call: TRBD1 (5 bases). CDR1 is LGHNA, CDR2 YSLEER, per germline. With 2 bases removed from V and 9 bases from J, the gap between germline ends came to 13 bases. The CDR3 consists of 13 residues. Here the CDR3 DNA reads TGCGCCAGCAGCCAAAGGTCGGCGGACAAAGCTTTCTTT. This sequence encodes CASSQRSADKAFF.

The CDR3 DNA reads as TGTGCCAGCAGCTCAGGACAGGGCACCGGGGAGCTGTTTTTT. Translation: CASSSGQGTGELFF. This rearrangement joins TRBV7-9 to TRBJ2-2, with 8 bases lining up with TRBD1. V shed 4 bases and J 4 bases; nucleotides not matched to a gene: 2. CDR3 length: 14 amino acids. Germline-derived CDR1 and CDR2 are SEHNR and FQNEAQ (reference sequence).

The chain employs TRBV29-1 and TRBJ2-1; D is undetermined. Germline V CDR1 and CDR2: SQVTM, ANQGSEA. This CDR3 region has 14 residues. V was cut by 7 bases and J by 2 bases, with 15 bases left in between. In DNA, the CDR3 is TGCAGCGGCGAGACTGGGCTTACCTACAATGAGCAGTTCTTC. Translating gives CSGETGLTYNEQFF.

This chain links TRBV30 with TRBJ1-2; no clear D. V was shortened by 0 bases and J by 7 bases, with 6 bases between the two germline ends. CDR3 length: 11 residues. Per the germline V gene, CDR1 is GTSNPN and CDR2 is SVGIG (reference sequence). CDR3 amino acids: CAWSVVSGYTF. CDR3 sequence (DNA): TGTGCCTGGAGTGTTGTGAGTGGCTACACCTTC.

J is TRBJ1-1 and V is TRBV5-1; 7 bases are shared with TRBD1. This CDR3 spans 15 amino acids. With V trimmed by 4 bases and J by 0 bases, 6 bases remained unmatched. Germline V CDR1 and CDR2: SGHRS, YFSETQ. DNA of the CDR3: TGCGCCAGCAGCCCCGGGGACAGACTGAACACTGAAGCTTTCTTT. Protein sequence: CASSPGDRLNTEAFF.

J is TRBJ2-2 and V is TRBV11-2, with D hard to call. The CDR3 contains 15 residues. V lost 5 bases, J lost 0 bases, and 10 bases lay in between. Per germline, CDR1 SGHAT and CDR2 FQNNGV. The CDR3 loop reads CASSPLDANTGELFF. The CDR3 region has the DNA TGTGCCAGCAGCCCCCTAGATGCGAACACCGGGGAGCTGTTTTTT.

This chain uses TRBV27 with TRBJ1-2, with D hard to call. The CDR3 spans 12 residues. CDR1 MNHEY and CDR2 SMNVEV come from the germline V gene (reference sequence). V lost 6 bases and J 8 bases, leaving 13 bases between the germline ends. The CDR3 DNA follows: TGTGCCAGCAGGAGTGAGAGGAGAGGCTACACCTTC. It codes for CASRSERRGYTF.

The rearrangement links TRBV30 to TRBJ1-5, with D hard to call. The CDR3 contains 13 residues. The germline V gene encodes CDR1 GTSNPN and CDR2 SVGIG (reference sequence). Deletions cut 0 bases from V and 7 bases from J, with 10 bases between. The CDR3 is CAWSVQTSQPQHF. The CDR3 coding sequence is TGTGCCTGGAGTGTACAAACTTCGCAGCCCCAGCATTTT.

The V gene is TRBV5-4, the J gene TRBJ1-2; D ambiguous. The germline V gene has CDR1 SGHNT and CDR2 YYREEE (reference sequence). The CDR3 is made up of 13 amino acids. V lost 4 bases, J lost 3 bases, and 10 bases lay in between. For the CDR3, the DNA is TGTGCCAGCAGCACGGACGGCCACTATGGCTACACCTTC. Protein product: CASSTDGHYGYTF.

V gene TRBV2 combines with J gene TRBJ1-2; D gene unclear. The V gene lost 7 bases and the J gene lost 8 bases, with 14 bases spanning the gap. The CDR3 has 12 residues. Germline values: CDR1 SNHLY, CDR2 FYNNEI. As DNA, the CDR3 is TGTGCCAGCAACGCGGGGTCGGGAGGCTACACCTTC. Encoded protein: CASNAGSGGYTF.

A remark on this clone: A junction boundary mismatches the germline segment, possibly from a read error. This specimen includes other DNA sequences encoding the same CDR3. The CDR3 nucleotides read TGCGCCAGCAGCCAAAGGACAGGGGGCCCCACCGGGGAACTGTTTTTT. This translates into CASSQRTGGPTGELFF. The rearrangement links TRBV4-1 to TRBJ2-2; 11 bases match TRBD1. CDR1 is MGHRA, CDR2 YSYEKL, per germline. CDR3 length: 16 amino acids.

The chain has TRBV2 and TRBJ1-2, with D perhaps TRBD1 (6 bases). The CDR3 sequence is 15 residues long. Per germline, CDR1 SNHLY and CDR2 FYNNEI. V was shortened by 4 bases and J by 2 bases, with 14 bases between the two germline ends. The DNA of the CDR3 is TGTGCCAGCAGTGTAGGTCAGGGACAAAACTATGGCTACACCTTC. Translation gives CASSVGQGQNYGYTF.

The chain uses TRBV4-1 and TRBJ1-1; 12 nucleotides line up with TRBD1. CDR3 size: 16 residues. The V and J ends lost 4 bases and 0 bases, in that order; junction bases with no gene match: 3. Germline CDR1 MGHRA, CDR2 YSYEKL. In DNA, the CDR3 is TGCGCCAGCAGCCGCGGGACAGGGGGCATGAACACTGAAGCTTTCTTT. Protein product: CASSRGTGGMNTEAFF.

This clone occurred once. The CDR3 sequence: CTSPQTYEQYV. The CDR3 nucleotides are TGCACCAGCCCTCAAACCTACGAGCAGTACGTC. V usage is TRBV1 and J usage is TRBJ2-7. TRBV1 is a recognized pseudogene. The CDR3 is made up of 11 amino acids.